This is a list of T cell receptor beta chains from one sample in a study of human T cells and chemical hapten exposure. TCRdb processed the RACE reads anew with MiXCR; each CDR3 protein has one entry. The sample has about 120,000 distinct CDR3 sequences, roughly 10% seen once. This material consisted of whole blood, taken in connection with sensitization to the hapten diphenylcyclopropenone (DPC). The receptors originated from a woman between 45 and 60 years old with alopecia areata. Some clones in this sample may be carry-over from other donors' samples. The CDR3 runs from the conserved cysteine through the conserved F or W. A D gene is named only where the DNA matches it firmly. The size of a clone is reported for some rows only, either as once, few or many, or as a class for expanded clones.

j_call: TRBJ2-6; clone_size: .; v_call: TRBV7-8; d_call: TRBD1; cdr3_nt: TGTGCCAGCAGCCGGACGCAGGGGGCTGGGGCCAACGTCCTGACTTTC; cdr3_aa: CASSRTQGAGANVLTF
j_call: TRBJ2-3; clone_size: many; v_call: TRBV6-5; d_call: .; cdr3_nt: TGTGCCAGCAGTTACTTTGCGGCTAGCACAGATACGCAGTATTTT; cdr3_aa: CASSYFAASTDTQYF
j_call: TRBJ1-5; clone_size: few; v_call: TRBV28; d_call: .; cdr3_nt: TGTGCCAGCAGTTTTTCGGGTATCGGCAATCAGCCCCAGCATTTT; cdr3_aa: CASSFSGIGNQPQHF
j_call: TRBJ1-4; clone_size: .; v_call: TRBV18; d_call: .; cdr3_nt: TGTGCCAGCTCACGACAGACAACTAATGAAAAACTGTTTTTT; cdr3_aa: CASSRQTTNEKLFF
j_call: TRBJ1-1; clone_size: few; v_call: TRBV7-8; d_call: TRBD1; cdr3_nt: TGTGCCAGCAGCTTAGCCAGGACAGGGATGAACACTGAAGCTTTCTTT; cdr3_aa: CASSLARTGMNTEAFF
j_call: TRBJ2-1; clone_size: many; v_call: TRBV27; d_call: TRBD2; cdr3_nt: TGTGCCAGCGGCCGTCGACGCAGCGGGGCCTACAATGAGCAGTTCTTC; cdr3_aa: CASGRRRSGAYNEQFF
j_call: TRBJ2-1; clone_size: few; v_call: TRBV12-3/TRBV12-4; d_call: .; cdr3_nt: TGTGCCAGCAGTCTTAGAGCAGGGGCAGTCTACAATGAGCAGTTCTTC; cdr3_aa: CASSLRAGAVYNEQFF
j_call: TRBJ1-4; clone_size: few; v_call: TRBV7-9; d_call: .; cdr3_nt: TGTGCCAGCAGCTTACAAGGCCGGGACGGAGGAAAACTGTTTTTT; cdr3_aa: CASSLQGRDGGKLFF
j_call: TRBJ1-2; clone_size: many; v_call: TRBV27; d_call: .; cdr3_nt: TGTGCCAGCAGTTTATGGGGGACGGGGAACTATGGCTACACCTTC; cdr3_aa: CASSLWGTGNYGYTF
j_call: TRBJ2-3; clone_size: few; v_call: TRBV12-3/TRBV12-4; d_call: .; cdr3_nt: TGTGCCAGCCGCAGCAGGGGGGTCGCAGATACGCAGTATTTT; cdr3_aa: CASRSRGVADTQYF
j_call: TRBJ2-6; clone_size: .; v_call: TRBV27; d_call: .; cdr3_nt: TGTGCCAGCAGCCTCATCACAGGAGCTGGGGCCAACGTCCTGACTTTC; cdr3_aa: CASSLITGAGANVLTF
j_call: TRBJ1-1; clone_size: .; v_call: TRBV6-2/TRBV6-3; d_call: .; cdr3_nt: TGTGCCAGCAGTTACTCGTTTTCAGGGAACACTGAAGCTTTCTTT; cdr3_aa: CASSYSFSGNTEAFF
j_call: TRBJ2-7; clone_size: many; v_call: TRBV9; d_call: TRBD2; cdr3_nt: TGTGCCAGCGGGGGGGACGAGCAGTACTTC; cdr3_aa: CASGGDEQYF
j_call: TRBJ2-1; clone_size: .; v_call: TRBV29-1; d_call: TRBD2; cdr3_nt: TGCAGCGGGGTAGCGGGAGCTTACAATGAGCAGTTCTTC; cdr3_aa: CSGVAGAYNEQFF
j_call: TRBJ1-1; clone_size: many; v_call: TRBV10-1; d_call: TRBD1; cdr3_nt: TGCGCCAGCACTCGGCTAGGGTACAGGGGGCGCACTGAAGCTTTCTTT; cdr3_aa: CASTRLGYRGRTEAFF
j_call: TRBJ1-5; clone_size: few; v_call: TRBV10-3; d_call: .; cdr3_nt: TGTGCCATCAGTGAGATCGGGAGCAATCAGCCCCAGCATTTT; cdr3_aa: CAISEIGSNQPQHF
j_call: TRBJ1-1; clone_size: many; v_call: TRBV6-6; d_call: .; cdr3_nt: TGTGCCAGCAGTACGGTTCAGGGGAACACTGAAGCTTTCTTT; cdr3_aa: CASSTVQGNTEAFF
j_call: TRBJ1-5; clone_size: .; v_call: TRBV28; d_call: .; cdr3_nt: TGTGCCAGCAGTTTATACAGGGATGAACAGCCCCAGCATTTT; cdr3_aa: CASSLYRDEQPQHF
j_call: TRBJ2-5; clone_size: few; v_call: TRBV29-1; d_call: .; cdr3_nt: TGCAGCGTTCATTGGGTACAAGAGACCCAGTACTTC; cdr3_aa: CSVHWVQETQYF
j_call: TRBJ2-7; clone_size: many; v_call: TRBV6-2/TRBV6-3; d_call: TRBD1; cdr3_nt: TGTGCCAGCAGTTTATTCGGGACAGGGAATTTCTACGAGCAGTACTTC; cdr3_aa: CASSLFGTGNFYEQYF
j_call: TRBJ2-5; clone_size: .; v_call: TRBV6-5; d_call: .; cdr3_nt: TGTGCCAGCACCACCTCCACCGGGGCAGGGGAGACCCAGTACTTC; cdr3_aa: CASTTSTGAGETQYF
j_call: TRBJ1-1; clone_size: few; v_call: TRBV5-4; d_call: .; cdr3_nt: TGTGCCAGCAGACCACAGGCGTCGAGCACTGAAGCTTTCTTT; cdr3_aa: CASRPQASSTEAFF
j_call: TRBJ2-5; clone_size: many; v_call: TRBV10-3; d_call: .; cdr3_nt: TGTGCCATCAGTGAAGGAGAAGAAGAGACCCAGTACTTC; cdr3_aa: CAISEGEEETQYF
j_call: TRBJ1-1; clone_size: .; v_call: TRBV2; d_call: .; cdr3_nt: TGTGCCAGCAGTGACCGACAGAGCCCGAACACTGAAGCTTTCTTT; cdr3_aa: CASSDRQSPNTEAFF
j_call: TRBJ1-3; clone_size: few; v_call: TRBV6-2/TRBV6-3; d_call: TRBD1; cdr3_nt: TGTGCCAGCAGTTACTCCGGGACAGGACTATCAAGCTCTGGAAACACCATATATTTT; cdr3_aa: CASSYSGTGLSSSGNTIYF
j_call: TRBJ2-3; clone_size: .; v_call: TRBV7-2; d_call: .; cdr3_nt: TGTGCCAGCAGTAAAACGGTACAGGCACACACAGATACGCAGTATTTT; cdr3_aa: CASSKTVQAHTDTQYF
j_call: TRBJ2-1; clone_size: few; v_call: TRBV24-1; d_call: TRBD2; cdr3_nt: TGTGCCACCAGTGATTCGGGACTAGCGGGAGTTCGACCTGAGCAGTTCTTC; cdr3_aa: CATSDSGLAGVRPEQFF
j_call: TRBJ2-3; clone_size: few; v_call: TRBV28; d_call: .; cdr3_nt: TGTGCCAGCAGCTTCAGCGGGTTCACAGATACGCAGTATTTT; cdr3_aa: CASSFSGFTDTQYF
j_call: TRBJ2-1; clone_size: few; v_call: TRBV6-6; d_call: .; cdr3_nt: TGTGCCAGCAGCCCCATAGCGTATGAGCAGTTCTTC; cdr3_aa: CASSPIAYEQFF
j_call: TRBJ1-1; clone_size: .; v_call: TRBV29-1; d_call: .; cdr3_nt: TGCAGCGTTAAACAGGGAATGAACACTGAAGCTTTCTTT; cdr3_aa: CSVKQGMNTEAFF
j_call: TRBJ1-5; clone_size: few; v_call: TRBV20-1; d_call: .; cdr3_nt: TGCAGTGCTCACCCTAGGGGGGACCGGGATCAGCCCCAGCATTTT; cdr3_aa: CSAHPRGDRDQPQHF
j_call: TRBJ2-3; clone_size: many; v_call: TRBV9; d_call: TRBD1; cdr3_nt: TGTGCCAGCAGCGGAGGGACAGGGAGAGATACGCAGTATTTT; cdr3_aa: CASSGGTGRDTQYF
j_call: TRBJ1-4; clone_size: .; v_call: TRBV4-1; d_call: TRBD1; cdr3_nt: TGCGCCAGCAGCCAAGTCGGGACAGGGGACCGAAAACTGTTTTTT; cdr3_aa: CASSQVGTGDRKLFF
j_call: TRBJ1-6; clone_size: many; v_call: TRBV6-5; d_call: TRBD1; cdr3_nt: TGTGCCAGCAGCTGGGACAGGGGTCAATCACCCCTCCACTTT; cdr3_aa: CASSWDRGQSPLHF
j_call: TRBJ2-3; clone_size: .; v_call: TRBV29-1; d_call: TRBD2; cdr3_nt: TGCAGCGTTCTGGGACTAGCTTTCAGGTTAGATACGCTGTATTTT; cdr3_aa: CSVLGLAFRLDTLYF
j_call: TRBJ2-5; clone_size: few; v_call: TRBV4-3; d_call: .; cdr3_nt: TGCGCCAGCAGCCAAGTTATCGCGGAGACCCAGTACTTC; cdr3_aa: CASSQVIAETQYF
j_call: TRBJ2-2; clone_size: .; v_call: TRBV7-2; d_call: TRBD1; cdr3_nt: TGTGCCAGCAGCTTATCACAGGGGGTGAACACCGGGGAGCTGTTTTTT; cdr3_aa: CASSLSQGVNTGELFF